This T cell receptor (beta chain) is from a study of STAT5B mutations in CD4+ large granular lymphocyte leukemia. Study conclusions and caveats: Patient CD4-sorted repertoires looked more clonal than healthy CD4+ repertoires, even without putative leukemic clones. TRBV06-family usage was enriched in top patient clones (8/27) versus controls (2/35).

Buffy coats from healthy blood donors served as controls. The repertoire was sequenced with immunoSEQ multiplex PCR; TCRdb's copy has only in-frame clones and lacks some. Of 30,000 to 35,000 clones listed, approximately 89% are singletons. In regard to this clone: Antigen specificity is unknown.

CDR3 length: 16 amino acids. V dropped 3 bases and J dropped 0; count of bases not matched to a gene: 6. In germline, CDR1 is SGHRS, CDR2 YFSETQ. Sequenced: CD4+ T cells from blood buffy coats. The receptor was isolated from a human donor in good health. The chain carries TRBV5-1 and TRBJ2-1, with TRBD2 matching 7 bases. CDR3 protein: CASSSGLLSSYNEQFF. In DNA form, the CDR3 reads TGCGCCAGCAGCTCGGGACTACTTAGCTCCTACAATGAGCAGTTCTTC.